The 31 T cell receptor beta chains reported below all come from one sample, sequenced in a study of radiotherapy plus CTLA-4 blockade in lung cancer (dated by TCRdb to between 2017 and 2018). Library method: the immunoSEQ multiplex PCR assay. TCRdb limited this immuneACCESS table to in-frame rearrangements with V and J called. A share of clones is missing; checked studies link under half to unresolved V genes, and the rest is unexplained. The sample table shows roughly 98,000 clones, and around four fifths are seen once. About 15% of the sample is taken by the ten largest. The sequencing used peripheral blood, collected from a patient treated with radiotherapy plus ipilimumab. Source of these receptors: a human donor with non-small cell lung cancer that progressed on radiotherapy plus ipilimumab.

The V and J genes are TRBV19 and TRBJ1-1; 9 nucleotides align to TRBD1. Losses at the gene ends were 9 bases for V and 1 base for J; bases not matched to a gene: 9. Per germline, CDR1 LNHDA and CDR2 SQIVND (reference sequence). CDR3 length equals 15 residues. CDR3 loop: CASQNRGRGNTEAFF. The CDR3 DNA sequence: TGTGCCAGCCAAAACAGGGGGCGCGGGAACACTGAAGCTTTCTTT. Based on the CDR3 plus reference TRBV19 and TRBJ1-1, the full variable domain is DGGITQSPKYLFRKEGQNVTLSCEQNLNHDAMYWYRQDPGQGLRLIYYSQIVNDFQKGDIAEGYSVSREKKESFPLTVTSAQKNPTAFYLCASQNRGRGNTEAFFGQGTRLTVV.

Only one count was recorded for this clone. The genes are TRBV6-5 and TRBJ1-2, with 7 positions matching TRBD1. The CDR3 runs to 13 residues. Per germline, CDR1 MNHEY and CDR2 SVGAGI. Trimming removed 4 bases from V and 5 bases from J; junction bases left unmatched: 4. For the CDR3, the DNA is TGTGCCAGCAGTTCACAGGGGCAATATGGCTACACCTTC. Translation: CASSSQGQYGYTF.

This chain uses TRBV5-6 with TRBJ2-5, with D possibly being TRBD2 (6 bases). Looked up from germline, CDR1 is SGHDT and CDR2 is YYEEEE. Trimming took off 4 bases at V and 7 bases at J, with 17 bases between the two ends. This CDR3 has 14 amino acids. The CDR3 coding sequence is TGTGCCAGCAGCCCACCAGGTCAGGAGGGGACCCAGTACTTC. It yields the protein CASSPPGQEGTQYF.

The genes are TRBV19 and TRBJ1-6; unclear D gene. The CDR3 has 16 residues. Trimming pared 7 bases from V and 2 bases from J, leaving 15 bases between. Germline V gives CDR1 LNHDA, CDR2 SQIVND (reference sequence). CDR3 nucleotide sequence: TGTGCCAGTACCTCTGGGGAGAGGACCTATAATTCACCCCTCCACTTT. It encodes CASTSGERTYNSPLHF.

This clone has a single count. CDR3 nucleotides: TGTGCCAGCAGTTACGGGGGGTTTGACACAGATACGCAGTATTTT. Translation gives CASSYGGFDTDTQYF. V is TRBV6-5 and J is TRBJ2-3; D possibly corresponds to TRBD2 (6 bases). The CDR3 sequence is 15 residues long. Trimming removed 2 bases from V and 2 bases from J, with 11 bases in between. Germline V gene lookup returns CDR1 MNHEY and CDR2 SVGAGI.

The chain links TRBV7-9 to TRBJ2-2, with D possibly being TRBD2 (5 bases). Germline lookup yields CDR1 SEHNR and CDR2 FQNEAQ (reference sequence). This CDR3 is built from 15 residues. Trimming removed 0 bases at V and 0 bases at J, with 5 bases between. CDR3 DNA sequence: TGTGCCAGCAGCTTAGCGGAGGCGAACACCGGGGAGCTGTTTTTT. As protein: CASSLAEANTGELFF.

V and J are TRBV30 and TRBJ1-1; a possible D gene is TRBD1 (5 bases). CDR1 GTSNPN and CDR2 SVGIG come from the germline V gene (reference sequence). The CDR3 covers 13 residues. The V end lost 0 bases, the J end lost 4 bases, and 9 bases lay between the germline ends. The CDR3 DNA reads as TGTGCCTGGAGTGTAGGGGAGGTCACTGAAGCTTTCTTT. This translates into CAWSVGEVTEAFF.

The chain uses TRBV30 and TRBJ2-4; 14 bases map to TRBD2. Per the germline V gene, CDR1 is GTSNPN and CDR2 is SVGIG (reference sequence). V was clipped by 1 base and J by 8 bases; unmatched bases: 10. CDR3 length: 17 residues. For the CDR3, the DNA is TGTGCCTGGAGTGCGAGACTAGCGGGGGGGCCTAGGGACATTCAGTACTTC. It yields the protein CAWSARLAGGPRDIQYF.

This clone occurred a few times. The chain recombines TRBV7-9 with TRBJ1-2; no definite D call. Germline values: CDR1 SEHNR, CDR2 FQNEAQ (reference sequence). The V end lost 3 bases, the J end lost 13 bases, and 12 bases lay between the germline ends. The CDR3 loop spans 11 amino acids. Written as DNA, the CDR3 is TGTGCCAGCAGCTTGGGCCCGGGAACCACCTTC. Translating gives CASSLGPGTTF. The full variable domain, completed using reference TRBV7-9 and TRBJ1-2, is DTGVSQNPRHKITKRGQNVTFRCDPISEHNRLYWYRQTLGQGPEFLTYFQNEAQLEKSRLLSDRFSAERPKGSFSTLEIQRTEQGDSAMYLCASSLGPGTTFGSGTRLTVV.

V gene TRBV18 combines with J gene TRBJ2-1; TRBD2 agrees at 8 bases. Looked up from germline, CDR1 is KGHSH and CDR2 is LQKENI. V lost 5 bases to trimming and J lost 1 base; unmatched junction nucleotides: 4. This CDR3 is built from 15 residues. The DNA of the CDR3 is TGTGCCAGCTCATCACTAGCGGAATCCTACAATGAGCAGTTCTTC. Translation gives CASSSLAESYNEQFF. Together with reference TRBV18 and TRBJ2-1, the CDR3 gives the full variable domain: NAGVMQNPRHLVRRRGQEARLRCSPMKGHSHVYWYRQLPEEGLKFMVYLQKENIIDESGMPKERFSAEFPKEGPSILRIQQVVRGDSAAYFCASSSLAESYNEQFFGPGTRLTVL.

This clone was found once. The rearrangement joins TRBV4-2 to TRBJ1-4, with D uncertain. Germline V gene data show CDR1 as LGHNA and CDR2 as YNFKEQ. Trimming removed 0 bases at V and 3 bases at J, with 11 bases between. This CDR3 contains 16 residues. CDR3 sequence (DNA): TGTGCCAGCAGCCAAGATCCGGGGATACCTAATGAAAAACTGTTTTTT. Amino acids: CASSQDPGIPNEKLFF.

CDR3 region: CASSLVGGQQETQYF. The CDR3 nucleotides read TGCGCCAGCAGCTTGGTGGGGGGGCAACAAGAGACCCAGTACTTC. The V call is TRBV5-1, the J call TRBJ2-5; tentative D call: TRBD2 (7 bases). The CDR3 sequence is 15 residues long. Trimming pared 0 bases from V and 2 bases from J, leaving 11 bases between. CDR1 is SGHRS, CDR2 YFSETQ, per germline.

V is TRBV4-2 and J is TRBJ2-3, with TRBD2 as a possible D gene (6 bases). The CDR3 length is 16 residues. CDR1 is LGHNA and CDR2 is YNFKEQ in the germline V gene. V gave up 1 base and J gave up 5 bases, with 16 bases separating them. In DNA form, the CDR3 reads TGTGCCAGCAGCCAAGCTTTCGGGAGTGAGGAAGATACGCAGTATTTT. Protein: CASSQAFGSEEDTQYF.

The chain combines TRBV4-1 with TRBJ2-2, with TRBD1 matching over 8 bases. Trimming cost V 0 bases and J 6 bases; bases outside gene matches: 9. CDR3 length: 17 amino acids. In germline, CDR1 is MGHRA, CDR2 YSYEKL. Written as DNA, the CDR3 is TGCGCCAGCAGCCAAGAAGGCAGGGGGCGGAGGTCCGGGGAGCTGTTTTTT. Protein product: CASSQEGRGRRSGELFF.

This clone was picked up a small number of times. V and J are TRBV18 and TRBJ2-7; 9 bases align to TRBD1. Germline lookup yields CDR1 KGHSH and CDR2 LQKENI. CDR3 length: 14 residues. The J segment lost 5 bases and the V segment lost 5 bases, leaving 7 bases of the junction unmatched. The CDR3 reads CASSAYGQGNEQYF. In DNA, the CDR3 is TGTGCCAGCTCAGCGTACGGACAGGGGAACGAGCAGTACTTC.

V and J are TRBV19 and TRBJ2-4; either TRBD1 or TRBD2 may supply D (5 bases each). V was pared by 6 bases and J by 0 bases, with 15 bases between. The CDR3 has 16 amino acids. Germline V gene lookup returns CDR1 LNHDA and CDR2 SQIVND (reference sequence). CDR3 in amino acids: CASSPRDLLAKNIQYF. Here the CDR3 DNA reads TGTGCCAGTAGCCCCCGGGACCTCTTAGCCAAAAACATTCAGTACTTC.

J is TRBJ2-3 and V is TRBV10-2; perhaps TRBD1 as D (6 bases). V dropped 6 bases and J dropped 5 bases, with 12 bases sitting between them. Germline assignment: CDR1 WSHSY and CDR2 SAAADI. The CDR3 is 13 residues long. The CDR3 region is CASSGTPLDTQYF. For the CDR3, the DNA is TGCGCCAGCAGCGGGACACCCCTAGATACGCAGTATTTT.

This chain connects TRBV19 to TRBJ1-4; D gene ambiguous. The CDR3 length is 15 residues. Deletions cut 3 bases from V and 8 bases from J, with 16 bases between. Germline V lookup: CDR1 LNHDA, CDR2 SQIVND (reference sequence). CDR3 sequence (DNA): TGTGCCAGTAGTATTGGGATGCGGGGATTGGAAAAACTGTTTTTT. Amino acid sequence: CASSIGMRGLEKLFF. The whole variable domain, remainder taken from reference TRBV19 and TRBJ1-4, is DGGITQSPKYLFRKEGQNVTLSCEQNLNHDAMYWYRQDPGQGLRLIYYSQIVNDFQKGDIAEGYSVSREKKESFPLTVTSAQKNPTAFYLCASSIGMRGLEKLFFGSGTQLSVL.

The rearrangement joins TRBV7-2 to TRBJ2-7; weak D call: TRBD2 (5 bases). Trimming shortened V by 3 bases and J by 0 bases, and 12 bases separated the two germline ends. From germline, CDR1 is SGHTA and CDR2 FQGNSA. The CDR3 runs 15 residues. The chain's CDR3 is CASSFYGLSSYEQYF. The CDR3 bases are TGTGCCAGCAGCTTCTACGGACTCAGCTCCTACGAGCAGTACTTC. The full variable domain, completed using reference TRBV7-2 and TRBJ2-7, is GAGVSQSPSNKVTEKGKDVELRCDPISGHTALYWYRQSLGQGLEFLIYFQGNSAPDKSGLPSDRFSAERTGGSVSTLTIQRTQQEDSAVYLCASSFYGLSSYEQYFGPGTRLTVT.

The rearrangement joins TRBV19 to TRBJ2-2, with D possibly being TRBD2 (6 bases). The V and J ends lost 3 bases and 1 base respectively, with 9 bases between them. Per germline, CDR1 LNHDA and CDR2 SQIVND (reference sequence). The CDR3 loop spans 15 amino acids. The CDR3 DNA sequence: TGTGCCAGTAGTATGCGAGCGGGGAACACCGGGGAGCTGTTTTTT. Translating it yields CASSMRAGNTGELFF.

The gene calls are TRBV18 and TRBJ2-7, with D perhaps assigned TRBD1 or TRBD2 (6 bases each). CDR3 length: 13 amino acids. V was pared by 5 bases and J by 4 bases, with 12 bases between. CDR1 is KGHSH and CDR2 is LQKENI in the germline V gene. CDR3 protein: CASSGQGRYEQYF. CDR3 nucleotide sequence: TGTGCCAGCTCAGGGCAGGGGAGGTACGAGCAGTACTTC.

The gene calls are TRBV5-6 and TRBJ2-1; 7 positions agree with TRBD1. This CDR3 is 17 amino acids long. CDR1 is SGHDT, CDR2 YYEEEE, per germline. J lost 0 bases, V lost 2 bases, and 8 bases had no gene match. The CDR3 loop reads CASSFRRTGLSYNEQFF. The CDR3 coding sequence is TGTGCCAGCAGCTTTCGGCGGACAGGCCTCTCCTACAATGAGCAGTTCTTC.

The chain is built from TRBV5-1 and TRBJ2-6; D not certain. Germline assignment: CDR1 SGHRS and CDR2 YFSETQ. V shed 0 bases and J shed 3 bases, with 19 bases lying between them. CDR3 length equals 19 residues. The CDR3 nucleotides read TGCGCCAGCAGCTTGGCCCCGGCCGAATATTTGAATGGGGCCAACGTCCTGACTTTC. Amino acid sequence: CASSLAPAEYLNGANVLTF.

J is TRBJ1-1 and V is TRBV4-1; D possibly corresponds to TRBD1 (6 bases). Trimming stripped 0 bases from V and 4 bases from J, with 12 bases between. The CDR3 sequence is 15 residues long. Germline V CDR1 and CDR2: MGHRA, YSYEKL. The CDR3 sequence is CASSQDPGASTEAFF. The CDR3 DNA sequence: TGCGCCAGCAGCCAAGACCCAGGGGCGAGCACTGAAGCTTTCTTT.

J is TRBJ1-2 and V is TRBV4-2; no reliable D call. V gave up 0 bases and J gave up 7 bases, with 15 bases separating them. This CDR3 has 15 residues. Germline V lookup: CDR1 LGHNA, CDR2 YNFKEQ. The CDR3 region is CASSQDRGVAGGYTF. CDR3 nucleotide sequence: TGTGCCAGCAGCCAAGATCGCGGAGTCGCCGGTGGCTACACCTTC.

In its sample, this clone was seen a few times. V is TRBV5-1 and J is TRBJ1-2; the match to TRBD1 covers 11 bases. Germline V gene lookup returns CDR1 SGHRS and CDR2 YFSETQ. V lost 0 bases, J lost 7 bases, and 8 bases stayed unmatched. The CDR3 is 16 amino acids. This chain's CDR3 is CASSLAVGQGAGGYTF. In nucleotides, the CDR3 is TGCGCCAGCAGCTTGGCTGTCGGACAGGGGGCCGGTGGCTACACCTTC.

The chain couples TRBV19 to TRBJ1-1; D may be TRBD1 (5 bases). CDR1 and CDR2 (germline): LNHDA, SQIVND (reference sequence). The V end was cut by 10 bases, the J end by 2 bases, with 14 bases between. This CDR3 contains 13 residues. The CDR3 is CATKHRDNTEAFF. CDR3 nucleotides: TGTGCCACCAAGCATCGGGACAACACTGAAGCTTTCTTT.

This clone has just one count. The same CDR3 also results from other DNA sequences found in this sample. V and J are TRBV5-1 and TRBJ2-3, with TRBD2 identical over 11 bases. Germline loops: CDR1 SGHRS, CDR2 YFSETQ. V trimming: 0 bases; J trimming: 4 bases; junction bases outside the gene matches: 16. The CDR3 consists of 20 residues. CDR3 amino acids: CASSLAYTSGSTTGADTQYF. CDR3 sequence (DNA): TGCGCCAGCAGCTTGGCCTATACTAGCGGGAGTACGACGGGCGCAGATACGCAGTATTTT.

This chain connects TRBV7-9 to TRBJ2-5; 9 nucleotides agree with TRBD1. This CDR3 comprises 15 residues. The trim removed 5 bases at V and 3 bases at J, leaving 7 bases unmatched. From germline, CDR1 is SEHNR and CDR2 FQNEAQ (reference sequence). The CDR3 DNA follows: TGTGCCAGCAGCCCCTGGGACAGGGAAAAAGAGACCCAGTACTTC. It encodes CASSPWDREKETQYF.

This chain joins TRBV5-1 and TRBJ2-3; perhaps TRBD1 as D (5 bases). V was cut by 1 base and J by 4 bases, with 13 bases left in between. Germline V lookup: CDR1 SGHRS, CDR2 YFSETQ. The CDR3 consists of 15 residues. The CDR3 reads CASSLQGVGSDTQYF. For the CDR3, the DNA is TGCGCCAGCAGCTTGCAAGGGGTTGGATCAGATACGCAGTATTTT. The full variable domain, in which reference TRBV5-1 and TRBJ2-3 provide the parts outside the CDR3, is KAGVTQTPRYLIKTRGQQVTLSCSPISGHRSVSWYQQTPGQGLQFLFEYFSETQRNKGNFPGRFSGRQFSNSRSEMNVSTLELGDSALYLCASSLQGVGSDTQYFGPGTRLTVL.

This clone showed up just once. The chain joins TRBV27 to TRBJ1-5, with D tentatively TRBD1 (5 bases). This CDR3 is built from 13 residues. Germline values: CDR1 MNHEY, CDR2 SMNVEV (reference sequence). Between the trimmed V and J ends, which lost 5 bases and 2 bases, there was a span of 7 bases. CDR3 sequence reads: CASSRGGNQPQHF. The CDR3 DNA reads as TGTGCCAGCAGTCGGGGGGGCAATCAGCCCCAGCATTTT.